The 32 T cell receptor beta chains below come from one sample, sequenced in a study of cytomegalovirus exposure and HLA in healthy donors. PCR used 60 Vbeta primers and 13 Jbeta primers. Clones were read by immunoSEQ multiplex PCR, and TCRdb kept only the in-frame ones, dropping some. The sample holds approximately 170,000 clones. The sample comprised PBMCs. The receptors come from a woman younger than 35 in good health and CMV-seropositive.

The V call is TRBV2, the J call TRBJ1-1; 7 bases line up with TRBD1. Germline loops: CDR1 SNHLY, CDR2 FYNNEI. The ends lost 6 bases at V and 5 bases at J; junction bases unmatched: 9. CDR3 size: 14 residues. The CDR3 DNA reads TGTGCCAGCAGCCGACAGGGTTTGGAGACTGAAGCTTTCTTT. Translating gives CASSRQGLETEAFF. Looking up the rest from reference TRBV2 and TRBJ1-1 gives the full variable domain: EPEVTQTPSHQVTQMGQEVILRCVPISNHLYFYWYRQILGQKVEFLVSFYNNEISEKSEIFDDQFSVERPDGSNFTLKIRSTKLEDSAMYFCASSRQGLETEAFFGQGTRLTVV.

This chain uses TRBV11-2 with TRBJ2-5, with D maybe TRBD2 (7 bases). The CDR3 is made up of 15 amino acids. The germline V and J ends were trimmed by 5 bases and 4 bases, with 17 bases remaining between them. The germline CDR1 and CDR2 sequences are SGHAT and FQNNGV. The CDR3 loop reads CASSPGGMVAETQYF. The CDR3 DNA reads TGTGCCAGCAGCCCGGGGGGCATGGTAGCAGAGACCCAGTACTTC.

The CDR3 is CASSKADSYNEQFF. The CDR3 bases are TGTGCCAGCAGCAAAGCTGACTCCTACAATGAGCAGTTCTTC. This chain joins TRBV6-5 and TRBJ2-1; D is ambiguous. The CDR3 sequence is 14 residues long. Looked up from germline, CDR1 is MNHEY and CDR2 is SVGAGI. Trimming took 6 bases from V and 0 from J, leaving 9 bases between them.

The CDR3: CASRRRPEDPGAYEQYF. The CDR3 nucleotides are TGCGCCAGCAGGAGAAGACCCGAGGACCCGGGAGCCTACGAGCAGTACTTC. The chain carries TRBV5-1 and TRBJ2-7, with D tentatively TRBD2 (6 bases). Looked up from germline, CDR1 is SGHRS and CDR2 is YFSETQ. Trimming left V 5 bases short and J 2 bases short, with 23 bases between. The CDR3 sequence is 17 residues long.

The rearrangement links TRBV2 to TRBJ1-4; no clear D. This CDR3 is built from 15 residues. Trimming took off 2 bases at V and 7 bases at J, with 14 bases between the two ends. Germline-derived CDR1 and CDR2 are SNHLY and FYNNEI. CDR3 sequence (DNA): TGTGCCAGCAGTGAATATTTGGGCAGGATTGAAAAACTGTTTTTT. Translated: CASSEYLGRIEKLFF.

The V and J genes are TRBV6-1 and TRBJ2-7, with D possibly matching TRBD2 (6 bases). The CDR3 is made up of 14 amino acids. Per germline, CDR1 MNHNS and CDR2 SASEGT. Trimming pared 3 bases from V and 2 bases from J, leaving 11 bases between. The CDR3 nucleotides read TGTGCCAGCAGTGACCCCGGGACTGCCTACGAGCAGTACTTC. This encodes CASSDPGTAYEQYF.

The chain recombines TRBV18 with TRBJ2-2; 7 nucleotides align to TRBD2. The CDR3 extends over 18 amino acids. Germline V gene sequence: CDR1 KGHSH, CDR2 LQKENI. J was trimmed by 1 base and V by 3 bases; bases with no gene match: 11. CDR3 sequence reads: CASSPRDKSGMNTGELFF. CDR3 in DNA: TGTGCCAGCTCACCTAGGGATAAGAGCGGGATGAACACCGGGGAGCTGTTTTTT.

CDR3 loop: CASSHIGDRLNTEAFF. The DNA of the CDR3 is TGTGCCAGCAGCCACATAGGAGACAGGTTGAACACTGAAGCTTTCTTT. The chain uses TRBV4-2 and TRBJ1-1; weak D call: TRBD1 (6 bases). The V end lost 3 bases, the J end lost 0 bases, and 14 bases lay between the germline ends. The germline gives CDR1 LGHNA, CDR2 YNFKEQ. There are 16 residues in the CDR3.

This chain joins TRBV6-6 and TRBJ2-4; weak D call: TRBD1 (5 bases). The CDR3 runs 15 residues. CDR1 is MNHNY, CDR2 SVGAGI, per germline (reference sequence). The V end was cut by 5 bases, the J end by 1 base, with 12 bases between. The CDR3 sequence is CASSPQGLAKNIQYF. Written as DNA, the CDR3 is TGTGCCAGCAGTCCTCAGGGTCTTGCCAAAAACATTCAGTACTTC.

This chain uses TRBV18 with TRBJ1-3; D unresolved. V gave up 2 bases and J gave up 13 bases, with 15 bases separating them. The CDR3 extends over 13 amino acids. CDR1 and CDR2 from the germline V gene are KGHSH and LQKENI. CDR3 sequence (DNA): TGTGCCAGCTCACCAGGCCAGGCATACCTGATATATTTT. Amino acid sequence: CASSPGQAYLIYF. Using reference TRBV18 and TRBJ1-3 for the parts outside the CDR3, the full variable domain is NAGVMQNPRHLVRRRGQEARLRCSPMKGHSHVYWYRQLPEEGLKFMVYLQKENIIDESGMPKERFSAEFPKEGPSILRIQQVVRGDSAAYFCASSPGQAYLIYFGEGSWLTVV.

The rearrangement links TRBV6-1 to TRBJ2-4; TRBD1 aligns across 7 bases. The junction had 9 bases not matched to a gene; V was cut back by 10 bases and J by 9 bases. The CDR3 consists of 12 residues. CDR1 is MNHNS and CDR2 is SASEGT in the germline V gene. This CDR3 is CATYGQESIQYF. The CDR3 nucleotides read TGTGCCACCTATGGACAGGAGTCCATTCAGTACTTC.

The CDR3 sequence: CASSSRQGRSTGELFF. CDR3 in DNA: TGTGCCAGCAGCTCCCGACAGGGTAGGAGCACCGGGGAGCTGTTTTTT. The chain employs TRBV7-3 and TRBJ2-2; 7 nucleotides agree with TRBD1. With V trimmed by 4 bases and J by 4 bases, 9 bases remained unmatched. CDR3 length: 16 amino acids. Germline CDR1 and CDR2: SGHTA and FQGTGA.

V is TRBV29-1 and J is TRBJ1-1; maybe TRBD1 (6 bases). This CDR3 has 12 residues. Trimming left V 7 bases short and J 3 bases short, with 12 bases between. CDR1 is SQVTM and CDR2 is ANQGSEA in the germline V gene. CDR3 nucleotides: TGCAGCGCGGAACAGGGAGACACTGAAGCTTTCTTT. As protein: CSAEQGDTEAFF.

This sequence joins TRBV2 and TRBJ1-1; 9 nucleotides agree with TRBD1. V was clipped by 4 bases and J by 4 bases; unmatched bases: 1. CDR1 is SNHLY and CDR2 is FYNNEI in the germline V gene. The CDR3 runs 13 residues. CDR3 loop: CASSGDRVTEAFF. Written as DNA, the CDR3 is TGTGCCAGCAGTGGGGACAGGGTCACTGAAGCTTTCTTT.

This chain joins TRBV5-1 and TRBJ1-2, with 10 nucleotides matching TRBD1. Trimming took 0 bases from V and 8 from J; bases not matched to a gene: 4. The CDR3 totals 14 residues. Germline CDR1 is SGHRS and CDR2 is YFSETQ. The CDR3 nucleotides are TGCGCCAGCAGCTTGGGACAGGGGGCCTCAGGCTACACCTTC. Translation: CASSLGQGASGYTF.

This chain links TRBV7-8 with TRBJ1-2; D ambiguous. Between the trimmed V and J ends, which lost 3 bases and 8 bases, there was a span of 16 bases. This CDR3 contains 14 residues. Germline CDR1 is SGHVS and CDR2 is FQNEAQ. CDR3 DNA: TGTGCCAGCAGCTTGGCGGAGCCCCCGCGGGGCTACACCTTC. Its protein is CASSLAEPPRGYTF.

V usage is TRBV18 and J usage is TRBJ1-4, with D hard to call. V was cut by 6 bases and J by 7 bases, with 12 bases left in between. Germline CDR1 reads KGHSH; CDR2 reads LQKENI. This CDR3 has 13 residues. CDR3 amino acids: CASSREAGEKLFF. Here the CDR3 DNA reads TGTGCCAGCTCCCGGGAGGCGGGTGAAAAACTGTTTTTT.

This rearrangement joins TRBV19 to TRBJ1-6; 10 nucleotides align to TRBD1. Unmatched junction bases numbered 2, after V lost 1 base and J lost 8 bases. The germline CDR1 and CDR2 sequences are LNHDA and SQIVND (reference sequence). The length of the CDR3 is 15 residues. CDR3 amino acids: CASSIGGTGDSPLHF. The CDR3, as DNA: TGTGCCAGTAGTATAGGTGGGACAGGGGATTCACCCCTCCACTTT.

The rearrangement uses TRBV29-1 and TRBJ2-5, with unresolved D. Trimming left V 3 bases short and J 4 bases short, with 12 bases between. Germline V gene sequence: CDR1 SQVTM, CDR2 ANQGSEA. This CDR3 is 13 amino acids long. The DNA of the CDR3 is TGCAGCGTTGATCGGGTTCGCGGAGAGACCCAGTACTTC. Translated: CSVDRVRGETQYF.

A word on this clone: One junction end disagrees with the germline gene, perhaps due to a read error. The chain links TRBV7-7 to TRBJ1-5, with 7 positions matching TRBD1. This CDR3 comprises 15 residues. Per the germline V gene, CDR1 is SSHAT and CDR2 is FNYEAQ (reference sequence). CDR3 sequence reads: CASSPGGQCNQPQHF. The CDR3 region has the DNA TGTGCTAGCAGCCCTGGGGGACAGTGCAATCAGCCCCAGCATTTT.

This chain links TRBV7-8 with TRBJ1-5; no clear D gene. CDR1 is SGHVS, CDR2 FQNEAQ, per germline. The V end was cut by 4 bases, the J end by 6 bases, with 16 bases between. The CDR3 totals 15 residues. The CDR3 sequence: CASSSSSGRSQPQHF. The CDR3 coding sequence is TGTGCCAGCAGCTCGTCCTCCGGGAGAAGTCAGCCCCAGCATTTT. Filled out from reference TRBV7-8 and TRBJ1-5, the complete variable domain reads GAGVSQSPRYKVAKRGQDVALRCDPISGHVSLFWYQQALGQGPEFLTYFQNEAQLDKSGLPSDRFFAERPEGSVSTLKIQRTQQEDSAVYLCASSSSSGRSQPQHFGDGTRLSIL.

The V and J genes are TRBV1 and TRBJ2-3; the D call TRBD2 from the table was never checked on the DNA. TRBV1 is reported as a pseudogene. The CDR3 consists of 16 residues. The CDR3 sequence: CTSSHIAGEGTDTQYF. The CDR3 DNA sequence: TGCACCAGCAGCCACATAGCGGGAGAAGGGACAGATACGCAGTATTTT.

This chain uses TRBV15 with TRBJ1-1; D ambiguous. Germline lookup yields CDR1 LNHNV and CDR2 YYDKDF (reference sequence). Trimming took 1 base from V and 4 from J, leaving 16 bases between them. The length of the CDR3 is 16 residues. The CDR3 sequence is CATSRGLNLGVTEAFF. The CDR3, as DNA: TGTGCCACCAGCAGAGGCCTAAATTTGGGAGTCACTGAAGCTTTCTTT.

This chain connects TRBV4-1 to TRBJ2-7, with D perhaps matching TRBD2 (6 bases). In germline, CDR1 is MGHRA, CDR2 YSYEKL. This CDR3 contains 19 residues. The germline V and J ends were trimmed by 0 bases and 0 bases, with 21 bases remaining between them. CDR3 nucleotide sequence: TGCGCCAGCAGCCAAGATCCGGTTAATTTAGCGGTTAGCTCCTACGAGCAGTACTTC. This sequence encodes CASSQDPVNLAVSSYEQYF.

The J gene is TRBJ2-3, the V gene TRBV6-5, with TRBD1 matching 7 bases. Germline-derived CDR1 and CDR2 are MNHEY and SVGAGI. This CDR3 contains 15 residues. With V trimmed by 6 bases and J by 5 bases, 11 bases remained unmatched. The CDR3 bases are TGTGCCAGCAGCACCAACAGGGGCCAAAAAGATACGCAGTATTTT. It yields the protein CASSTNRGQKDTQYF.

DNA of the CDR3: TGTGCCAGCAGCGTAGGAATAGCGGGAATGGGGAACACCGGGGAGCTGTTTTTT. Its translation: CASSVGIAGMGNTGELFF. The genes are TRBV9 and TRBJ2-2; 8 bases match TRBD2. Germline CDR1 and CDR2: SGDLS and YYNGEE. Trimming cost V 0 bases and J 1 base; bases outside gene matches: 8. The CDR3 consists of 18 residues.

As regards this clone: Other DNA sequences in this specimen translate into the identical CDR3. The genes are TRBV7-9 and TRBJ2-7; a possible D gene is TRBD2 (6 bases). CDR1 is SEHNR and CDR2 is FQNEAQ in the germline V gene (reference sequence). The CDR3 is 14 residues long. The ends were cut back, 1 base at V and 2 bases at J, with 9 bases in the middle. This chain's CDR3 is CASSLGPGAYEQYF. CDR3 sequence (DNA): TGTGCCAGCAGCTTAGGGCCGGGGGCCTACGAGCAGTACTTC.

V and J are TRBV7-2 and TRBJ2-3, with 10 bases identical to TRBD2. The V and J ends lost 1 base and 2 bases, in that order; junction bases with no gene match: 6. This CDR3 comprises 17 residues. Germline V gene lookup returns CDR1 SGHTA and CDR2 FQGNSA. The CDR3 region is CASSLVGAGGVTDTQYF. DNA of the CDR3: TGTGCCAGCAGCTTAGTGGGAGCGGGAGGGGTCACAGATACGCAGTATTTT.

The chain combines TRBV10-3 with TRBJ1-1; no firm D call. CDR3 length: 13 residues. Germline V gene data show CDR1 as ENHRY and CDR2 as SYGVKD. The V end was cut by 4 bases, the J end by 1 base, with 7 bases between. CDR3 DNA sequence: TGTGCCATCAGTGTCACACGGAACACTGAAGCTTTCTTT. Protein: CAISVTRNTEAFF.

The rearrangement joins TRBV10-1 to TRBJ2-2; 9 positions agree with TRBD2. CDR1 WNHNN and CDR2 SYGVQD come from the germline V gene (reference sequence). Germline trimming cut 5 bases from V and 5 bases from J; bases unmatched to any gene: 3. The CDR3 runs to 14 residues. Written as DNA, the CDR3 is TGCGCCAGCAGTCGCACTAGCGGGACCGGGGAGCTGTTTTTT. Protein product: CASSRTSGTGELFF.

The rearrangement joins TRBV11-2 to TRBJ1-1; 7 nucleotides line up with TRBD1. CDR3 length equals 15 residues. Per germline, CDR1 SGHAT and CDR2 FQNNGV. V gave up 6 bases and J gave up 4 bases; unmatched junction bases: 11. Written as DNA, the CDR3 is TGTGCCAGCAGGCCTAGGGGGCGAGGTGGCACTGAAGCTTTCTTT. Translated: CASRPRGRGGTEAFF. Drawing the rest from reference TRBV11-2 and TRBJ1-1, the complete variable domain is EAGVAQSPRYKIIEKRQSVAFWCNPISGHATLYWYQQILGQGPKLLIQFQNNGVVDDSQLPKDRFSAERLKGVDSTLKIQPAKLEDSAVYLCASRPRGRGGTEAFFGQGTRLTVV.

The V call is TRBV25-1, the J call TRBJ2-1; 8 bases line up with TRBD2. Losses at the gene ends were 8 bases for V and 3 bases for J; bases not matched to a gene: 9. This CDR3 region has 15 residues. CDR1 MGHDK and CDR2 SYGVNS come from the germline V gene. The chain's CDR3 is CASGVGGGNYNEQFF. CDR3 in DNA: TGTGCCAGCGGGGTGGGCGGGGGGAACTACAATGAGCAGTTCTTC.